This T cell receptor beta chain was recovered during a study of a mutant IDH1 vaccine in newly diagnosed glioma. Overall study findings and caveats: Immune responses induced by the vaccine were seen in 93.3% of patients, spanning multiple MHC alleles. The authors found pseudoprogression apparently unrelated to changes in top peripheral T cell clonotypes.

The count of this clone is one. The antigen is undetermined. Time point of the sample: baseline, week 1 (first vaccination visit). Treatment reported: pre-vaccination baseline after standard-of-care therapy. Tumors from donors were new WHO grade 3 or 4 IDH1-mutant astrocytomas with ATRX loss. Only in-frame clones appear in the TCRdb table, and some are missing; sequencing was by immunoSEQ multiplex PCR. This table holds about 66,000 clones, approximately 83% found once. The sample was PBMCs, taken from a glioma patient treated with radiotherapy, temozolomide or both. This receptor was obtained from a man aged 30 to 45 with glioma.

The CDR3 loop is CASSRNRGLRGVNQPQHF. CDR3 nucleotides: TGTGCCAGCAGTCGGAACAGGGGGTTAAGGGGTGTCAATCAGCCCCAGCATTTT. This sequence joins TRBV28 and TRBJ1-5; 8 positions match TRBD1. This CDR3 is built from 18 residues. Germline V gene sequence: CDR1 MDHEN, CDR2 SYDVKM. The V and J ends lost 5 bases and 3 bases, in that order; junction bases with no gene match: 15. The variable domain in full, with the rest retrieved from reference TRBV28 and TRBJ1-5, is DVKVTQSSRYLVKRTGEKVFLECVQDMDHENMFWYRQDPGLGLRLIYFSYDVKMKEKGDIPEGYSVSREKKERFSLILESASTNQTSMYLCASSRNRGLRGVNQPQHFGDGTRLSIL.